This TCR beta chain was recovered during a study of T cells expressing NK-cell markers. TCRdb re-called the 5' RACE reads and gives one entry per CDR3 protein, without DNA. The listing records roughly 350,000 distinct CDR3 sequences. From germline, CDR1 is SGHTA and CDR2 FQGTGA. The CDR3 covers 15 residues. Material: blood T cells: a sorted CD56 or NKG2C T cell subset, CD4+ or CD8+ T cells, or bulk PBMC T cells (not recorded which). This chain connects TRBV7-3 to TRBJ2-5; without DNA, the TCRdb call of TRBD2 cannot be checked. The receptor was isolated from a man aged 18-75 years in good health. The CDR3 protein is CASSFGTRRQETQYF. The full variable domain, rest sourced from reference TRBV7-3 and TRBJ2-5, is GAGVSQTPSNKVTEKGKYVELRCDPISGHTALYWYRQSLGQGPEFLIYFQGTGAADDSGLPNDRFFAVRPEGSVSTLKIQRTERGDSAVYLCASSFGTRRQETQYFGPGTRLLVL.